A single sample is the source of the 31 T cell receptor beta chains below, sequenced in a study of metastatic and nonmetastatic thyroid tumors. Nobody among the patients had been given any treatment before thyroid surgery. TCRdb re-clonotyped the PCR reads via MiXCR. The sample has about 85,000 clones, 8% to 9.5% seen once. Sequenced sample: blood. The receptors were sampled from a female donor with papillary thyroid cancer or a benign thyroid nodule (not recorded which). Some clones in this sample may be carry-over from other donors' samples.

This clone was picked up many times. This chain uses TRBV19 with TRBJ1-4, with D possibly matching TRBD1 (5 bases). Germline V CDR1 and CDR2: LNHDA, SQIVND (reference sequence). With 6 bases removed from V and 7 bases from J, the gap between germline ends came to 9 bases. The CDR3 is made up of 12 amino acids. The chain's CDR3 is CASRGTVEKLFF. The CDR3 bases are TGTGCCAGTAGAGGGACGGTTGAAAAACTGTTTTTT.

This clone was observed many times. V and J are TRBV4-1 and TRBJ2-1, with 10 bases lining up with TRBD1. Germline trimming cut 3 bases from V and 3 bases from J; bases unmatched to any gene: 14. Per the germline V gene, CDR1 is MGHRA and CDR2 is YSYEKL. The length of the CDR3 is 19 residues. The CDR3 loop reads CASSHGRDRGPVHYNEQFF. For the CDR3, the DNA is TGCGCCAGCAGCCACGGCCGGGACAGGGGACCTGTGCACTACAATGAGCAGTTCTTC.

This clone was seen a few times. The V and J genes are TRBV6-5 and TRBJ1-2, with 8 bases lining up with TRBD1. This CDR3 region has 15 residues. The junction had 10 bases not matched to a gene; V was cut back by 3 bases and J by 7 bases. Germline CDR1 is MNHEY and CDR2 is SVGAGI. CDR3 protein: CASSYDRGAGVGYTF. In DNA, the CDR3 is TGTGCCAGCAGTTATGACAGGGGCGCGGGAGTTGGCTACACCTTC.

This clone was seen more than once but under ten times. In the same sample, other DNA sequences code for this CDR3. This chain joins TRBV19 and TRBJ2-3; TRBD2 matches at 7 bases. CDR1 is LNHDA and CDR2 is SQIVND in the germline V gene (reference sequence). This CDR3 region has 14 residues. J was trimmed by 2 bases and V by 8 bases; bases with no gene match: 7. CDR3 residues: CASGGAGDTDTQYF. CDR3 nucleotide sequence: TGTGCCAGTGGCGGGGCGGGGGACACAGATACGCAGTATTTT.

The genes are TRBV28 and TRBJ2-3; 9 positions match TRBD2. V trimming: 7 bases; J trimming: 4 bases; junction bases outside the gene matches: 6. The CDR3 sequence is 14 residues long. Germline V gene data show CDR1 as MDHEN and CDR2 as SYDVKM. CDR3 protein: CASTGGGGADTQYF. DNA of the CDR3: TGTGCCAGCACGGGGGGCGGGGGGGCAGATACGCAGTATTTT.

This clone occurred many times. The chain is built from TRBV2 and TRBJ2-7, with 7 bases lining up with TRBD1. The V and J ends lost 4 bases and 5 bases, in that order; junction bases with no gene match: 5. CDR1 is SNHLY, CDR2 FYNNEI, per germline. The length of the CDR3 is 13 residues. In DNA, the CDR3 is TGTGCCAGCAGTGCCCTGACAGGGAACGAGCAGTACTTC. It specifies CASSALTGNEQYF.

Concerning this clone itself: One junction end disagrees with the germline gene, perhaps due to a read error. This rearrangement joins TRBV2 to TRBJ1-1; possibly TRBD1 for D (5 bases). Germline CDR1 is SNHLY and CDR2 is FYNNEI. CDR3 length: 14 amino acids. The CDR3 nucleotides are TGTGCCAGCAGGACATGGGGCTTAAACACTGAAGCTTTCTTC. Its protein is CASRTWGLNTEAFF. Looking up the rest from reference TRBV2 and TRBJ1-1 gives the full variable domain: EPEVTQTPSHQVTQMGQEVILRCVPISNHLYFYWYRQILGQKVEFLVSFYNNEISEKSEIFDDQFSVERPDGSNFTLKIRSTKLEDSAMYFCASRTWGLNTEAFFGQGTRLTVV.

This clone was counted at least ten times. One end of the junction fails to match germline, which may point to a read error. The sample carries other DNA sequences with the same CDR3. The chain couples TRBV6-5 to TRBJ1-4, with 8 bases matching TRBD1. The CDR3 runs to 12 residues. Germline V gene lookup returns CDR1 MNHEY and CDR2 SVGAGI. The CDR3 region has the DNA TGTGCCAGCAGTTACCTGACAGGGGTGACCCATTTT. Translating it yields CASSYLTGVTHF.

This clone was seen repeatedly, ten times or more. The V and J genes are TRBV5-1 and TRBJ1-1; D gene unclear. The germline V gene has CDR1 SGHRS and CDR2 YFSETQ. The CDR3 is 12 amino acids. V lost 4 bases, J lost 4 bases, and 8 bases lay in between. This CDR3 reads CASSEEGTEAFF. The CDR3 bases are TGCGCCAGCAGCGAAGAGGGCACTGAAGCTTTCTTT.

As to this clone: A much larger clone sits a single nucleotide away, making a read error possible. The same CDR3 arises from other DNA sequences in this sample as well. The chain uses TRBV12-3 or TRBV12-4 and TRBJ2-5; 12 bases map to TRBD2. This CDR3 comprises 17 residues. The CDR3, as DNA: TGCGCCAGCAGTCCCGGCGTGACTAGCGGGGGCCTAGAGACCCAGTACTTC. The encoded protein is CASSPGVTSGGLETQYF.

This clone has ten or more counts. The chain is built from TRBV12-3 or TRBV12-4 and TRBJ2-3; 7 bases map to TRBD2. The CDR3 sequence is 14 residues long. The V gene end was trimmed by 9 bases and the J gene end by 0 bases; junction bases not matched to a gene: 6. The CDR3 is CASLGRGSTDTQYF. The CDR3 DNA sequence: TGTGCCAGTTTAGGGCGGGGGAGCACAGATACGCAGTATTTT.

The chain recombines TRBV6-5 with TRBJ2-2; perhaps D is TRBD1 or TRBD2 (5 bases each). Germline loops: CDR1 MNHEY, CDR2 SVGAGI. This CDR3 region has 12 residues. The V and J ends lost 7 bases and 6 bases respectively, with 9 bases between them. The CDR3 protein is CASIRGAGELFF. CDR3 sequence (DNA): TGTGCCAGCATTAGGGGAGCCGGGGAGCTGTTTTTT.

This clone was detected many times. V usage is TRBV6-1 and J usage is TRBJ2-7; TRBD1 matches 8 bases. V shed 5 bases and J 3 bases; nucleotides not matched to a gene: 3. This CDR3 spans 13 amino acids. Looked up from germline, CDR1 is MNHNS and CDR2 is SASEGT. CDR3 sequence reads: CASSSGTGYEQYF. The CDR3 DNA is TGTGCCAGCAGTTCCGGGACAGGCTACGAGCAGTACTTC.

This clone was observed many times. This chain links TRBV6-1 with TRBJ2-3, with D possibly TRBD2 on 6 matching bases. This CDR3 has 14 residues. V was trimmed by 5 bases and J by 0 bases, leaving 9 bases between them. The germline V gene has CDR1 MNHNS and CDR2 SASEGT. The DNA for the CDR3 is TGTGCCAGCAGTCACGCGGGGAGCACAGATACGCAGTATTTT. Its translation: CASSHAGSTDTQYF.

There are a few counts of this clone. A much larger clone lies a single base off, so this may be a read error. In the same sample, other DNA sequences code for this CDR3. This chain links TRBV24-1 with TRBJ2-4, with D unresolved. In germline, CDR1 is KGHDR, CDR2 SFDVKD. This CDR3 spans 15 amino acids. CDR3 DNA: TGTGCTACCAGTGCCCTCGATAAGGACGGGTACATTCAGTACTTC. Its translation: CATSALDKDGYIQYF.

This clone has ten or more counts. V gene TRBV7-3 combines with J gene TRBJ2-3; the D gene is possibly TRBD2 (5 bases). The CDR3 consists of 16 residues. Per the germline V gene, CDR1 is SGHTA and CDR2 is FQGTGA. The V and J ends lost 5 bases and 2 bases respectively, with 17 bases between them. CDR3: CASSRRGSRLTDTQYF. The CDR3 region has the DNA TGTGCCAGCAGCCGTCGGGGTAGCCGCCTCACAGATACGCAGTATTTT.

This clone has a count of ten or more. The genes are TRBV10-3 and TRBJ1-6; D gene ambiguous. Germline CDR1 reads ENHRY; CDR2 reads SYGVKD. Trimming stripped 2 bases from V and 5 bases from J, with 13 bases between. There are 16 residues in the CDR3. The CDR3 DNA sequence: TGTGCCATCAGTGAGAACGCCCAGCTACATAATTCACCCCTCCACTTT. It translates to CAISENAQLHNSPLHF.

This clone was found many times. The chain employs TRBV27 and TRBJ1-5; 8 nucleotides align to TRBD1. The length of the CDR3 is 15 residues. The junction had 5 bases not matched to a gene; V was cut back by 5 bases and J by 2 bases. Germline loops: CDR1 MNHEY, CDR2 SMNVEV (reference sequence). In DNA, the CDR3 is TGTGCCAGCAGTACGACAGGGGCGGGCAATCAGCCCCAGCATTTT. Protein: CASSTTGAGNQPQHF.

This clone was detected a few times. The gene calls are TRBV6-1 and TRBJ1-1, with D maybe TRBD1 (5 bases). The CDR3 contains 13 residues. Looked up from germline, CDR1 is MNHNS and CDR2 is SASEGT. V was pared by 3 bases and J by 4 bases, with 9 bases between. This chain's CDR3 is CASSEQGSTEAFF. In DNA, the CDR3 is TGTGCCAGCAGTGAGCAGGGTAGCACTGAAGCTTTCTTT.

This clone was counted only a few times. J is TRBJ2-6 and V is TRBV6-1; 7 bases are a match to TRBD1. The CDR3 loop spans 17 amino acids. The J segment lost 6 bases and the V segment lost 6 bases, leaving 14 bases of the junction unmatched. From germline, CDR1 is MNHNS and CDR2 SASEGT. CDR3 in amino acids: CASRSTGFPYVANVLTF. The CDR3 DNA is TGTGCCAGCAGGTCGACAGGGTTCCCTTATGTGGCCAACGTCCTGACTTTC.

The sample holds many counts of this clone. The gene calls are TRBV9 and TRBJ1-1; the D is unclear. The CDR3 consists of 14 residues. Looked up from germline, CDR1 is SGDLS and CDR2 is YYNGEE. V was trimmed by 0 bases and J by 2 bases, leaving 8 bases between them. The CDR3 DNA is TGTGCCAGCAGCGTAGCGGGGTTTAACACTGAAGCTTTCTTT. Translating it yields CASSVAGFNTEAFF.

This clone came up many times. This chain connects TRBV6-1 to TRBJ1-5, with D unclear. V was shortened by 5 bases and J by 0 bases, with 2 bases between the two germline ends. This CDR3 is built from 12 residues. Germline V gene lookup returns CDR1 MNHNS and CDR2 SASEGT. As DNA, the CDR3 is TGTGCCAGCAGTAATAGCAATCAGCCCCAGCATTTT. Its translation is CASSNSNQPQHF.

This clone was picked up many times. The genes are TRBV6-1 and TRBJ2-2, with D hard to call. V shed 11 bases and J shed 2 bases, with 12 bases lying between them. Per the germline V gene, CDR1 is MNHNS and CDR2 is SASEGT. The CDR3 covers 13 residues. For the CDR3, the DNA is TGTGCCGCTTTCTCCTCTAACACCGGGGAGCTGTTTTTT. Translated: CAAFSSNTGELFF.

This clone was observed many times. The rearrangement links TRBV24-1 to TRBJ2-1; 11 nucleotides align to TRBD2. CDR3 length: 15 amino acids. In germline, CDR1 is KGHDR, CDR2 SFDVKD. The junction had 6 bases not matched to a gene; V was cut back by 4 bases and J by 8 bases. CDR3 residues: CATSDGTSGIDEQFF. The CDR3 nucleotides are TGTGCCACCAGTGACGGGACTAGCGGAATCGATGAGCAGTTCTTC.

The sample holds many counts of this clone. The V and J genes are TRBV27 and TRBJ1-1; the D gene is possibly TRBD1 (5 bases). This CDR3 has 13 amino acids. The V end lost 6 bases, the J end lost 1 base, and 9 bases lay between the germline ends. Germline lookup yields CDR1 MNHEY and CDR2 SMNVEV (reference sequence). The CDR3 spells CASSSRGNTEAFF. CDR3 bases: TGTGCCAGCAGCTCGAGGGGGAACACTGAAGCTTTCTTT.

Points on this clone: This may stem from a read error, because a much larger clone lies one nucleotide away. The chain combines TRBV5-1 with TRBJ2-5; no reliable D call. The CDR3 sequence is 16 residues long. CDR1 is SGHRS, CDR2 YFSETQ, per germline. The CDR3 sequence is CASSRAGGTFQGTQYF. In nucleotides, the CDR3 is TGCGCCAGCAGCAGGGCTGGCGGAACCTTCCAAGGGACCCAGTACTTC.

In its sample, this clone was seen many times. The chain couples TRBV7-2 to TRBJ1-1; 8 bases are shared with TRBD1. In germline, CDR1 is SGHTA, CDR2 FQGNSA. The CDR3 extends over 15 amino acids. The trim removed 5 bases at V and 4 bases at J, leaving 9 bases unmatched. The CDR3: CASSEATGAGTEAFF. In DNA form, the CDR3 reads TGTGCCAGCAGCGAAGCGACAGGGGCTGGCACTGAAGCTTTCTTT.

This clone was picked up many times. J is TRBJ1-2 and V is TRBV2; D gene ambiguous. This CDR3 has 14 residues. V lost 0 bases, J lost 4 bases, and 9 bases lay in between. Germline V gene lookup returns CDR1 SNHLY and CDR2 FYNNEI. In DNA form, the CDR3 reads TGTGCCAGCAGTGAAGCGCCACTAGGCTATGGCTACACCTTC. Amino acid sequence: CASSEAPLGYGYTF.

This clone was detected many times. V usage is TRBV3-1 and J usage is TRBJ2-5; 13 bases fit TRBD2. CDR1 LGHDT and CDR2 YNNKEL come from the germline V gene (reference sequence). Trimming at V came to 4 bases and at J to 5 bases, leaving 13 bases not matched to a gene. The CDR3 extends over 18 amino acids. CDR3 protein: CASSRLRKTSGGTETQYF. DNA of the CDR3: TGTGCCAGCAGCCGCCTCCGGAAGACTAGCGGGGGGACGGAGACCCAGTACTTC.

This clone was counted at least ten times. CDR3 residues: CASSFAGGRNEQFF. In DNA, the CDR3 is TGTGCCAGCAGCTTTGCGGGGGGTAGGAATGAGCAGTTCTTC. The chain is built from TRBV7-6 and TRBJ2-1; TRBD2 aligns across 8 bases. The CDR3 runs to 14 residues. CDR1 and CDR2 from the germline V gene are SGHVS and FNYEAQ. The V segment lost 3 bases and the J segment 7 bases; nucleotides outside the gene matches: 5.

This clone was seen ten or more times. The rearrangement uses TRBV19 and TRBJ1-2, with D perhaps matching TRBD1 (5 bases). CDR3 length equals 14 residues. V dropped 4 bases and J dropped 4 bases, with 13 bases sitting between them. The germline V gene encodes CDR1 LNHDA and CDR2 SQIVND (reference sequence). The CDR3 loop is CASSTRTPPYGYTF. DNA for the CDR3: TGTGCCAGTAGTACGCGGACACCTCCCTATGGCTACACCTTC.